The rows below give T cell receptor beta chains drawn from one sample of a study of identical twins. TCRdb recomputed calls from the 5' RACE reads with MiXCR, one row per CDR3 protein. The table shows 420,000 or so distinct CDR3 sequences, with about a fifth occurring only once. The specimen sequenced was naive T cells sorted from blood. The receptors stem from a middle-aged man in good health. CDR3s include the opening cysteine and the closing phenylalanine or tryptophan. D genes are given only for firm matches. Expanded clones get a size class; other rows say once, few or many, or leave the size out.

J: TRBJ2-6; size: -; D: -; V: TRBV4-2; CDR3: CASSQGGLRSGANVLTF; DNA: TGTGCCAGCAGCCAAGGAGGCCTCAGGTCCGGGGCCAACGTCCTGACTTTC
J: TRBJ2-1; size: -; D: -; V: TRBV7-2; CDR3: CASSLTYLSNEQFF; DNA: TGTGCCAGCAGCTTGACTTATCTCTCCAATGAGCAGTTCTTC
J: TRBJ2-1; size: once; D: TRBD2; V: TRBV18; CDR3: CASSPTSSPSNEQFF; DNA: TGTGCCAGCTCACCGACTAGCAGCCCGTCCAATGAGCAGTTCTTC
J: TRBJ1-2; size: once; D: TRBD1; V: TRBV25-1; CDR3: CASSATGYGYGYPF; DNA: TGTGCCAGCAGTGCGACAGGGTATGGCTATGGCTACCCCTTC
J: TRBJ2-1; size: many; D: -; V: TRBV10-3; CDR3: CAISDPGFLANEQFF; DNA: TGTGCCATCAGTGATCCAGGGTTTCTGGCCAATGAGCAGTTCTTC
J: TRBJ2-3; size: -; D: -; V: TRBV6-5; CDR3: CASSYSGLGGDTQYF; DNA: TGTGCCAGCAGTTACTCGGGGCTGGGGGGAGATACGCAGTATTTT
J: TRBJ1-5; size: few; D: TRBD1; V: TRBV4-2; CDR3: CASSQEGQGAGNQPQHF; DNA: TGTGCCAGCAGCCAAGAGGGACAGGGGGCTGGCAATCAGCCCCAGCATTTT
J: TRBJ2-1; size: -; D: -; V: TRBV6-4; CDR3: CASSERATVYNEQFF; DNA: TGTGCCAGCAGTGAAAGGGCTACAGTCTACAATGAGCAGTTCTTC
J: TRBJ2-7; size: many; D: TRBD2; V: TRBV2; CDR3: CASSEVSGGLSYEQYF; DNA: TGTGCCAGCAGTGAAGTTAGCGGGGGGCTCTCCTACGAGCAGTACTTC
J: TRBJ1-2; size: -; D: -; V: TRBV5-1; CDR3: CASSPGQLGYGYTF; DNA: TGCGCCAGCAGCCCCGGACAGCTTGGCTATGGCTACACCTTC